This T cell receptor beta chain was recorded in a study of blood T cells in healthy people across ages. Findings and caveats of the study: Estimates drawn from one million T cells were deemed to understate diversity.

A sample-barcoded 5' primer and a J-beta primer mix were used in a second PCR of about 6 to 11 cycles. TCRdb redid the calling of the 5' RACE reads with MiXCR, one entry per CDR3 protein. The data show about 730,000 distinct CDR3 sequences, roughly 41% seen once. Note on this clonotype: Its antigen is unknown.

Germline CDR1 DFQATT, CDR2 SNEGSKA (reference sequence). The CDR3 loop spans 15 amino acids. The clonotype was recovered from a woman aged 60-70 years in good health. This rearrangement joins TRBV20-1 to TRBJ2-4, with D perhaps matching TRBD2 (5 bases). The J call may be wrong; the DNA end is better matched by TRBJ2-7. Sequenced material: blood. CDR3 coding DNA: TGCAGTGCTAGAGATCTCGATCGGGTAGCGTACGAGCAGTACTTC. Translating it yields CSARDLDRVAYEQYF.